Listed below are T cell receptor beta chains from one sample, sequenced in a study of T-cell reconstitution after alpha-beta-depleted transplantation in children. TCRdb re-called the PCR reads through MiXCR, storing one row per CDR3 protein. The table lists approximately 290,000 distinct CDR3 sequences, 11% of them singletons. Specimen: peripheral blood, collected 180 days after TCRalphabeta/CD19-depleted stem cell transplant. Every receptor here comes from a male patient between 2 and 15 years old who had a stem cell transplant for chronic granulomatous disease, so the T cells may come from the graft donor. Each CDR3 is given with its conserved first and last residue. The D gene is left open where the match is weak. Only part of the rows carry a size: once, few, many, or a class if the clone is expanded.

D gene | J gene | clone size | V gene | CDR3 DNA | CDR3 protein
- | TRBJ2-3 | many | TRBV7-2 | TGTGCCAGCAGCTTAACGTACTCTGATACGCAGTATTTT | CASSLTYSDTQYF
- | TRBJ2-1 | many | TRBV5-1 | TGCGCCAGCAGTGAGTACGGGGCCAATGAGCAGTTCTTC | CASSEYGANEQFF
- | TRBJ2-7 | many | TRBV7-2 | TGTGCCAGCAGCCCTGGGGTCTTAGTGACCTACGAGCAGTACTTC | CASSPGVLVTYEQYF
- | TRBJ2-6 | - | TRBV6-2/TRBV6-3 | TGTGCCAGCCTGGAAGAGGGGAAAGGGGCCAACGTCCTGACTTTC | CASLEEGKGANVLTF
- | TRBJ2-7 | many | TRBV7-2 | TGTGCCAGCGGACCTTCTCCCGGGACCCCAACCGGGCAGTACTTC | CASGPSPGTPTGQYF
TRBD1 | TRBJ2-2 | many | TRBV6-5 | TGTGCCAGCAGTTCCCGACAGGGGGGCACCGGGGAGCTGTTTTTT | CASSSRQGGTGELFF
- | TRBJ1-1 | many | TRBV5-8 | TGTGCCAGCAGCTTTCGTATGGCGGGGGGCACTGAAGCTTTCTTT | CASSFRMAGGTEAFF
- | TRBJ2-7 | many | TRBV5-1 | TGCGCCAGCAGCTCCCGAGGTGTGGGCACCTACGAGCAGTACTTC | CASSSRGVGTYEQYF
TRBD2 | TRBJ2-1 | many | TRBV5-1 | TGCGCCAGCAGCCCGGGGACTAGCGGGCCCGATGAGCAGTTCTTC | CASSPGTSGPDEQFF
- | TRBJ2-5 | many | TRBV20-1 | TGCAGTGCTGTCCCCCGAATAGCACAAGAGACCCAGTACTTC | CSAVPRIAQETQYF
- | TRBJ1-1 | many | TRBV7-2 | TGTGCCAGCAACGCAGGAACCGGGACTCTACCCCCTGAAGCTTTCTTT | CASNAGTGTLPPEAFF
TRBD1 | TRBJ2-5 | many | TRBV28 | TGTGCCAGCAGTTTCGTGGTCGGACAGGGGGTCCTCCACCTTTACTTC | CASSFVVGQGVLHLYF
TRBD2 | TRBJ2-3 | - | TRBV7-6 | TGTGCCAGCAGCTTAGCAAGGGGACTAGCGGGCACAGATACGCAGTATTTT | CASSLARGLAGTDTQYF